Below, one T cell receptor (beta chain) is given with its context. No antigen is known for it. The PCR had 60 Vbeta and 13 Jbeta primers. Here immunoSEQ multiplex PCR was the method, and the copy in TCRdb shows in-frame clones only, minus some. The sample has 95,000 to 150,000 clones; 66% are singletons. This sample was taken from a study of cytomegalovirus exposure and HLA in healthy donors. The V gene end was trimmed by 10 bases and the J gene end by 2 bases; junction bases not matched to a gene: 5. The CDR3 extends over 13 amino acids. Germline CDR1 and CDR2: MDHEN and SYDVKM. The study's findings and limits: An analysis that was carried out later associated 15,000 to 20,000 TCR beta sequences with HLA alleles at 0.05 false discovery rate. In a later analysis, donors in an Asian-associated ancestry cluster reportedly had fewer N-insertions in productive TCRs than the cohort mean.

The J gene is TRBJ2-4, the V gene TRBV28, with TRBD1 identical over 7 bases. This receptor was obtained from a young man in good health and CMV-seronegative. The sequenced sample consisted of PBMCs. CDR3 amino acids: CAIEGQSKNIQYF. The CDR3 DNA follows: TGTGCCATCGAGGGACAGTCCAAAAACATTCAGTACTTC.